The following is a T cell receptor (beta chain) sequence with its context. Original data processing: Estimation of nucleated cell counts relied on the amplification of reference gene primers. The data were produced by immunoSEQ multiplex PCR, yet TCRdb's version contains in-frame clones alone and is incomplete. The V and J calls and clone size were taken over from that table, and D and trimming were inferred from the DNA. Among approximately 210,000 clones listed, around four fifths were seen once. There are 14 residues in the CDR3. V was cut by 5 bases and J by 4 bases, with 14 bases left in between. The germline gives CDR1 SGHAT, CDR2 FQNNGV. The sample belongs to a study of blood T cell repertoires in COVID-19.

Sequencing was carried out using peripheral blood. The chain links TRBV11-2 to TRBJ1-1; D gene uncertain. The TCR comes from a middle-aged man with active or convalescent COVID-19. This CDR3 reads CASSPPARSTEAFF. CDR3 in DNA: TGTGCCAGCAGCCCGCCCGCCAGGTCCACTGAAGCTTTCTTT. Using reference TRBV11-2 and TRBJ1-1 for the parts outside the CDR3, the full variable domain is EAGVAQSPRYKIIEKRQSVAFWCNPISGHATLYWYQQILGQGPKLLIQFQNNGVVDDSQLPKDRFSAERLKGVDSTLKIQPAKLEDSAVYLCASSPPARSTEAFFGQGTRLTVV.